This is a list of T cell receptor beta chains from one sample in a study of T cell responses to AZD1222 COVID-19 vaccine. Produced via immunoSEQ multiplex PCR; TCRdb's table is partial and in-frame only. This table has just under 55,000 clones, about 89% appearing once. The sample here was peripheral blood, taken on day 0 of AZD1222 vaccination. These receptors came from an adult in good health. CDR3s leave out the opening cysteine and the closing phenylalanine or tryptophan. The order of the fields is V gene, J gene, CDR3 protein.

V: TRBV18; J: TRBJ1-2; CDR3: ASSPLMGSEDGYT
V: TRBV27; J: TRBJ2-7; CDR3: ASSGFPSGRIYEQY
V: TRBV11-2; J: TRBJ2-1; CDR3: ASSLGRNNEQF
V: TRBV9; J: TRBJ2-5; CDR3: ASSRGGPETQY
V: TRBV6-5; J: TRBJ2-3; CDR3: ASSRSGTTDTQY
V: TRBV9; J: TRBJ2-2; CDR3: ASSPSGQGTGELF
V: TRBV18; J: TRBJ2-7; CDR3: ASSPIGTRIYEQY
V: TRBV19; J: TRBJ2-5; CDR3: ASGYVGGQETQY
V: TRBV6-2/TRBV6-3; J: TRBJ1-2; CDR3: ASSYHILRQALANYGYT
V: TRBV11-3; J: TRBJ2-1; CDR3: ASSLGGSNEQF
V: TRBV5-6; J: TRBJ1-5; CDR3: ASSLNGAVQPQH
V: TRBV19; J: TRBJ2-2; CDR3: ASSPLDRGNGELF
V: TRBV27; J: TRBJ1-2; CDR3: ASSLSGNYGYT
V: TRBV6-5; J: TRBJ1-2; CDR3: ASSYSAGSSNYGYT
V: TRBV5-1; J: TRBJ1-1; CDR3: ASSLEGTEGEAF
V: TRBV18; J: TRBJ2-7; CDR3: ASSPGVGSDNGQY
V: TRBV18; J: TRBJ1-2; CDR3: ASSGERDGYT
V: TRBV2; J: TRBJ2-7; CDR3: ASSGPGQEGEQY
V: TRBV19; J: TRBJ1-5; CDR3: ASSIDEYRGRGQPQH
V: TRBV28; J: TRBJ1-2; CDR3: ASRSHTGTGSGYT
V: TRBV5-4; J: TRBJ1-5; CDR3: ASSLQGGNQPQH
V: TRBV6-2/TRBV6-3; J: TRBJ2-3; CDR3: ASSTPELSRTTQY
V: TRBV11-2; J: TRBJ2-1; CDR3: ASSLKSGRREGHREQF
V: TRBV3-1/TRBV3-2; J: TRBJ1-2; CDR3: ASSQEDRPDGYT
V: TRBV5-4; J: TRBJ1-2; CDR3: ASSLPGQNYGYT
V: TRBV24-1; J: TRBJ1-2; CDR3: ATSGQGRSYGYT
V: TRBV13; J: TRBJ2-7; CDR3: ASSTRGDSGSSYEQY
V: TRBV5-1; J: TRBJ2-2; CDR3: ASSLGDFTGELF
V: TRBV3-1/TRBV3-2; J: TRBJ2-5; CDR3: ASSQGDREKTQY
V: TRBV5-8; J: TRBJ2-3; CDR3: ASSLYRVEGSTDTQY
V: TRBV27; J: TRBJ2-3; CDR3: ASSQKATGTGPSTDTQY
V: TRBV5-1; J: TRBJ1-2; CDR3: ASSPGQGEGYT